This TCR beta chain was observed in a study of T-cell reconstitution after alpha-beta-depleted transplantation in children. The CDR3 is made up of 12 amino acids. The germline CDR1 and CDR2 sequences are KGHDR and SFDVKD. Unique molecular identifiers featured in how the TCRbeta library was prepared. Each CDR3 protein gets one entry after TCRdb re-called the PCR reads with MiXCR. The sample consists of around 500,000 distinct CDR3 sequences, around 13% of them appearing once. This clonotype was recorded at least ten times. The clonotype originates from a human donor who donated a stem cell graft to a child with combined immunodeficiency. The sample in question was PBMCs from the stem cell graft donor, obtained from the stem cell graft. The gene calls are TRBV24-1 and TRBJ2-1, with 7 nucleotides matching TRBD1. CDR3: CASRGSRNEQFF. The CDR3 nucleotides are TGTGCTAGCAGGGGGTCGAGGAATGAGCAGTTCTTC.